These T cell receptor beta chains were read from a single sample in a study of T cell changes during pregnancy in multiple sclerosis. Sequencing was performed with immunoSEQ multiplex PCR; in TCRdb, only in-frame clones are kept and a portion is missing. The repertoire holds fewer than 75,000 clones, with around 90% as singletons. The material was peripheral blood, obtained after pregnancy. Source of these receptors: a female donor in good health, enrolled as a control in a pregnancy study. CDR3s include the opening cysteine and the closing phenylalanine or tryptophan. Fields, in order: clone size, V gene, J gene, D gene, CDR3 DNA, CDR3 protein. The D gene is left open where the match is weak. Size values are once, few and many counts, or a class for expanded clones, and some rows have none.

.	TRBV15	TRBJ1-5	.	TGTGCCACCAGCAGAGTAGACCACGGGAATCAGCCCCAGCATTTT	CATSRVDHGNQPQHF
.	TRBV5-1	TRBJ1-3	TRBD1	TGCGCCAGCACCGAGACAGGGGGAGGAAACACCATATATTTT	CASTETGGGNTIYF
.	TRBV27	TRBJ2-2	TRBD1	TGTGCCAGCGGCACACCGGGACAGGGGGCGGGCGGGGAGCTGTTTTTT	CASGTPGQGAGGELFF
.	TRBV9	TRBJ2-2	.	TGTGCCAGCAGCGGAGGGTTGGTCACCGGGGAGCTGTTTTTT	CASSGGLVTGELFF
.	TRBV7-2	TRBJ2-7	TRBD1	TGTGCCAGCAGCCAGGACAGGGTCTACGAGCAGTACTTC	CASSQDRVYEQYF
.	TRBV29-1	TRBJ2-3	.	TGCAGCGTTGGTCACGGGAGTAGTGATACGCAGTATTTT	CSVGHGSSDTQYF
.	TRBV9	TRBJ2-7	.	TGTGCCAGCAGCCCAGGGGGGTCCCACGAGCAGTACTTC	CASSPGGSHEQYF
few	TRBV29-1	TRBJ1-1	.	TGCAGCGTTGAAGACGGTGCCACTGAAGCTTTCTTT	CSVEDGATEAFF
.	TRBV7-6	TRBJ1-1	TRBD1	TGTGCCAGCAGCTTAGAGCCCCAGGGGGCTATGAACACTGAAGCTTTCTTT	CASSLEPQGAMNTEAFF
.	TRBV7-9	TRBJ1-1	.	TGTGCCTCTCGGGCCGGGGAGGCAGATACCTTCTCTGAAGCTTTCTTT	CASRAGEADTFSEAFF
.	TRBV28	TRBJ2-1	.	TGTGCCAGCAGCTCCCCTAGGCCAAAATTGAACAATGAGCAGTTCTTC	CASSSPRPKLNNEQFF
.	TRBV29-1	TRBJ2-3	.	TGCAGCGTTGACGGGGGAGCCAAGAGGAGCACAGATACGCAGTATTTT	CSVDGGAKRSTDTQYF
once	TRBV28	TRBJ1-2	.	TGTGCCAGCAGTAGTTGGGCGGCGGGACTTAGCTATGGCTACACCTTC	CASSSWAAGLSYGYTF
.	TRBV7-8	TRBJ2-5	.	TGTGCCAGCAGCCAGGGAACTAGCCTCGAGACCCAGTACTTC	CASSQGTSLETQYF
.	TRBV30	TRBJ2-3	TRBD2	TGTGCCTGGACTGGCGGGACTAGCTGGAGGACAGATACGCAGTATTTT	CAWTGGTSWRTDTQYF
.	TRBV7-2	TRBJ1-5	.	TGTGCCAGCAGCCGATCAGGGAATCAGCCCCAGCATTTT	CASSRSGNQPQHF
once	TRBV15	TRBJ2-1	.	TGTGCCTCGGCCAGGACAGGGACTAACGAGCAGTTCTTC	CASARTGTNEQFF
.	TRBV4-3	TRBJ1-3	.	TGCGCCAGCAGCCAAGATCGCGCGGGGGCGGGAGGAAACACCATATATTTT	CASSQDRAGAGGNTIYF
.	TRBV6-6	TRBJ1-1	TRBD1	TGTGCCAGCAGCCGACCACGGGACAGGGGCACTGAAGCTTTCTTT	CASSRPRDRGTEAFF
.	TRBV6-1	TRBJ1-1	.	TGTGCCAGCAGGGACACAGGGTACGCTGAAGCTTTCTTT	CASRDTGYAEAFF
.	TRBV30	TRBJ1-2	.	TGTGCCTGGAGTGTTCAGGGGACCGGGTATGGCTACACCTTC	CAWSVQGTGYGYTF
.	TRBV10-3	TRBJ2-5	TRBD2	TGTGCCATCAGTAGGACTAGCGGGGGGGCTGGGGAGACCCAGTACTTC	CAISRTSGGAGETQYF
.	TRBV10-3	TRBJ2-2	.	TGTGCCATCAGTCGACAGGATGTGAACACCGGGGAGCTGTTTTTT	CAISRQDVNTGELFF